These T cell receptor beta chains were read from a single sample in a study of CD8 T cells in Susac syndrome. One entry per CDR3 protein results from TCRdb running MiXCR on the immunoSEQ multiplex PCR reads. This sample yields hundreds of thousands of distinct CDR3 sequences, of which approximately 85% are seen a single time; 0.11% belongs to the top ten. Sequencing input: CD8+ T cells from PBMCs. Receptor source: a human donor with multiple sclerosis. CDR3s include the opening cysteine and the closing phenylalanine or tryptophan. The D gene is left open where the match is weak.

V gene	D gene	J gene	CDR3 protein
TRBV7-9	TRBD1	TRBJ2-7	CASSPLVGQTTYEQYF
TRBV3-1	TRBD2	TRBJ2-1	CASSPLLAGGYNEQFF
TRBV30	.	TRBJ2-1	CACPRVVGYNEQFF
TRBV7-2	TRBD2	TRBJ2-1	CASSQNGLAAYGVYEQFF
TRBV5-5	.	TRBJ2-3	CASSFRPGGPGTQYF
TRBV19	.	TRBJ2-1	CASSFRPDNEQFF
TRBV9	.	TRBJ2-1	CASSPPLKPYNEQFF
TRBV20-1	.	TRBJ2-4	CSARVGGGRRLGIQYF
TRBV27	.	TRBJ2-2	CASSLMANTGELFF
TRBV3-1	TRBD1	TRBJ2-3	CASSQDGRQGITDTQYF
TRBV27	.	TRBJ1-2	CASSLVGTRDGYTF
TRBV14	TRBD1	TRBJ1-2	CASSPDRGFYGYTF
TRBV4-1	TRBD2	TRBJ2-6	CASSQGREGPSAGANVLTF
TRBV6-1	.	TRBJ2-2	CASKNTAGAGELFF
TRBV2	TRBD1	TRBJ1-5	CASSAPGQGMEAQHF
TRBV7-9	.	TRBJ1-1	CASSFGGYMNTEAFF